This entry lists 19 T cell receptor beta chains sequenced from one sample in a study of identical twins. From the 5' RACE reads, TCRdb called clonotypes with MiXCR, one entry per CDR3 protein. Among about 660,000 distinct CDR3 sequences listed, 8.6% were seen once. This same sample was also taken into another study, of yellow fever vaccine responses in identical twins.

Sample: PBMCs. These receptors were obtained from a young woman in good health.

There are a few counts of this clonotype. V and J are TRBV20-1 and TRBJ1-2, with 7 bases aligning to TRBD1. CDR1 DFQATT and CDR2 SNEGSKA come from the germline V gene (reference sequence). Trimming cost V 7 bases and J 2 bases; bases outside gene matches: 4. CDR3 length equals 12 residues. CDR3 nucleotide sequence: TGCAGTGGCCCGACAGGGAACTATGGCTACACCTTC. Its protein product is CSGPTGNYGYTF.

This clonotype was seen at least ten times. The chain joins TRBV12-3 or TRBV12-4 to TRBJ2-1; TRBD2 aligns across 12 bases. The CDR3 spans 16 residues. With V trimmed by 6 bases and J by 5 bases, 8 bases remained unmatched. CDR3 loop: CASSPLGLAGNNEQFF. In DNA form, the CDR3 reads TGTGCCAGCAGCCCTCTGGGACTAGCGGGTAACAATGAGCAGTTCTTC.

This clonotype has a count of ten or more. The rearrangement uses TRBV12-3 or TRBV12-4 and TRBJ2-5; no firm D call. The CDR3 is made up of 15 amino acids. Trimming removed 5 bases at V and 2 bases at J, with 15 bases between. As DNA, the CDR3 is TGTGCCAGCAGTGTGTGGGTCGCCCGTCAAGAGACCCAGTACTTC. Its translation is CASSVWVARQETQYF.

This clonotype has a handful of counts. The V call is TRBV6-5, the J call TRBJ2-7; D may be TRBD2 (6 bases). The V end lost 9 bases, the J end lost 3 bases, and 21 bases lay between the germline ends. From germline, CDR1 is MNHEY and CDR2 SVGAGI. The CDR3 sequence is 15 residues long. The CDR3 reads CASKKRTGDYYEQYF. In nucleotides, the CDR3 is TGTGCCAGTAAAAAAAGGACGGGGGATTACTACGAGCAGTACTTC.

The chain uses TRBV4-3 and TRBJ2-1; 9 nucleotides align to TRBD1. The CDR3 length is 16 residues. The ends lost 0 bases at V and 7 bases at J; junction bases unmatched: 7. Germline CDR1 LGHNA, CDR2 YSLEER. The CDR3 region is CASSQDMGQGYNEQFF. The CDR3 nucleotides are TGCGCCAGCAGCCAAGATATGGGACAGGGCTATAATGAGCAGTTCTTC.

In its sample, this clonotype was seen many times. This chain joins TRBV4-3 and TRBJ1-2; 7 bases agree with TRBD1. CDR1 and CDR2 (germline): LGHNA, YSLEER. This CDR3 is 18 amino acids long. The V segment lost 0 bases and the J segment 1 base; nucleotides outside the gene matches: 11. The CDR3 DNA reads TGCGCCAGCAGCCAAGATCTACAGGGGAGACCTTTTAACTATGGCTACACCTTC. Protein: CASSQDLQGRPFNYGYTF.

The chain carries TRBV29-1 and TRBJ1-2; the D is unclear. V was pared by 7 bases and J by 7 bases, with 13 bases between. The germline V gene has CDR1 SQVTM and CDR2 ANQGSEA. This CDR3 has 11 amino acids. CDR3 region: CSAMGSGGYTF. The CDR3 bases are TGCAGCGCGATGGGCAGCGGTGGCTACACCTTC.

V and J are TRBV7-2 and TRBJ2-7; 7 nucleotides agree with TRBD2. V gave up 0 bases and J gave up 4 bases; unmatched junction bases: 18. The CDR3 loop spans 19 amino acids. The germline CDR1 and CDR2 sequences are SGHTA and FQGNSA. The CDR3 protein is CASSLAFISSGGGRYEQYF. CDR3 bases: TGTGCCAGCAGCTTAGCTTTTATTTCGTCGGGGGGAGGGCGGTACGAGCAGTACTTC.

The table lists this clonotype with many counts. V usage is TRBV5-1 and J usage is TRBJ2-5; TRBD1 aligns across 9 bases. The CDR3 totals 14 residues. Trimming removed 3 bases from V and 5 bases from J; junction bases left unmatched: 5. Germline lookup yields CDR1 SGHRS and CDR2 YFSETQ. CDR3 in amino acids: CASSYTGGLETQYF. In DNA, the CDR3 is TGCGCCAGCAGCTACACAGGGGGCTTGGAGACCCAGTACTTC.

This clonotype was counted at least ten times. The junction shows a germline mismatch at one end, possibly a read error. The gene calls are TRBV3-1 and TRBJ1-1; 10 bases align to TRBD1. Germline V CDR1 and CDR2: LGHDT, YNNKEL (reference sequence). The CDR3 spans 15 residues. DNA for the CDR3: TGCGCCAGCAGCCAACCTGGACAGGGGGACACTGAAGCTTTCTTT. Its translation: CASSQPGQGDTEAFF.

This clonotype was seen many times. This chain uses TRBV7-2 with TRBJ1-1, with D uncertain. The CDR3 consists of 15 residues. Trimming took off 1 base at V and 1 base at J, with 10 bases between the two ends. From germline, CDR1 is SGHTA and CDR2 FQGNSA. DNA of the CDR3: TGTGCCAGCAGCTTAGGGGGTGTGGCGAACACTGAAGCTTTCTTT. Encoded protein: CASSLGGVANTEAFF.

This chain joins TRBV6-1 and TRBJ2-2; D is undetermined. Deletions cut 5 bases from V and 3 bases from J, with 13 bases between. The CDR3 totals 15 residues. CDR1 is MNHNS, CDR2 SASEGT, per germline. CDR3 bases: TGTGCCAGCAGTCCCTTGGGCACATACACCGGGGAGCTGTTTTTT. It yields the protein CASSPLGTYTGELFF.

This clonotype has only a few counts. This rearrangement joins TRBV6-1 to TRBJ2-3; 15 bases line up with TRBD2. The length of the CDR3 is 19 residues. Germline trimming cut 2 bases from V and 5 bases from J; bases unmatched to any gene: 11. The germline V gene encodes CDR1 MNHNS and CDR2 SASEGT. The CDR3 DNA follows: TGTGCCAGCAGTGAAAAGACTCCTGGGACTAGCGGGAGGAAAGATACGCAGTATTTT. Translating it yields CASSEKTPGTSGRKDTQYF.

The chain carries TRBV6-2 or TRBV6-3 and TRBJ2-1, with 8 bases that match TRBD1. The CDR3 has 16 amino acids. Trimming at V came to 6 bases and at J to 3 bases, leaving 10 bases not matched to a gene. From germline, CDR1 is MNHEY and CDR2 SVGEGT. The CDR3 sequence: CASSLGGTGRYNEQFF. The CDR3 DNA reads TGTGCCAGCAGCCTAGGGGGGACAGGCCGCTACAATGAGCAGTTCTTC.

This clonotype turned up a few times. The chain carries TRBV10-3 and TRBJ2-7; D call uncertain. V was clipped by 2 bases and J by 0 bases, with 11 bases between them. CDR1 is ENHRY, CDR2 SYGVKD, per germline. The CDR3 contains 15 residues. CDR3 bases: TGTGCCATCAGTGAGCCACTCCAGAGCTCCTACGAGCAGTACTTC. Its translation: CAISEPLQSSYEQYF.

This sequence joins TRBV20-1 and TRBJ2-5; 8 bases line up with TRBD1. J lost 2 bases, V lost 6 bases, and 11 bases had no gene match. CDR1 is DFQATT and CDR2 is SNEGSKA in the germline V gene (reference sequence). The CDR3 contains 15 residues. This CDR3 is CSARPLRTGQETQYF. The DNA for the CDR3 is TGCAGTGCCCGGCCACTGAGGACAGGGCAAGAGACCCAGTACTTC.

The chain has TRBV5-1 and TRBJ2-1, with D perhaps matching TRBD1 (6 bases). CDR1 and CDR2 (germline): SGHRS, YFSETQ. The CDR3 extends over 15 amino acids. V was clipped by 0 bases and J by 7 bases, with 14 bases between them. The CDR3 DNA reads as TGCGCCAGCAGCTTGGGGGACAACACGGGGAATGAGCAGTTCTTC. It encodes CASSLGDNTGNEQFF.

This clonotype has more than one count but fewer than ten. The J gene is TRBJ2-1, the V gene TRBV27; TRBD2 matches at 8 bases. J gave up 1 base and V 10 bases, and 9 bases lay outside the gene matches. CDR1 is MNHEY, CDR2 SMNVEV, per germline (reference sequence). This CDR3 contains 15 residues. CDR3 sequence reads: CATRRGGPSYNEQFF. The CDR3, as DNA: TGTGCCACCAGACGGGGGGGCCCGTCCTACAATGAGCAGTTCTTC.

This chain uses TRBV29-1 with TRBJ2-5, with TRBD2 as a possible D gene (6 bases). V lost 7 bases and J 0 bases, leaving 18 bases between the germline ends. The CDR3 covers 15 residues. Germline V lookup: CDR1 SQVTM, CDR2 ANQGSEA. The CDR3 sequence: CSATRGTQYQETQYF. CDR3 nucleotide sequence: TGCAGCGCGACCCGAGGGACTCAGTACCAAGAGACCCAGTACTTC.